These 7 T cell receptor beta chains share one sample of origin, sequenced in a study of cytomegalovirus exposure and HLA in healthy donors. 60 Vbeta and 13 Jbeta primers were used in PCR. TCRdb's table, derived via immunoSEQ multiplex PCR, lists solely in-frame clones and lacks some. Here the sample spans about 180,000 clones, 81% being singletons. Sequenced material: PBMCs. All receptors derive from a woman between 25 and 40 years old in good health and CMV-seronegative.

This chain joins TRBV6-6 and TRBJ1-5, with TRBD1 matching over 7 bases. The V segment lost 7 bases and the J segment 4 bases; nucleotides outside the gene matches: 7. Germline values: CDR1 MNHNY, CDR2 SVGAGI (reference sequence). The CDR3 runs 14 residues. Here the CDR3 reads CASTGKQGNQPQHF. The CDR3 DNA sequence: TGTGCCAGCACTGGTAAACAGGGGAATCAGCCCCAGCATTTT.

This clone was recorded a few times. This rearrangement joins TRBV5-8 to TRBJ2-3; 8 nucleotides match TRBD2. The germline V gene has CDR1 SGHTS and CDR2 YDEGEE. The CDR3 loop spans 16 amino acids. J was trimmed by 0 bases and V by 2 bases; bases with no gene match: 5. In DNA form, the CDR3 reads TGTGCCAGCAGCTTTCGGCTAGCGGGTAGCACAGATACGCAGTATTTT. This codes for CASSFRLAGSTDTQYF.

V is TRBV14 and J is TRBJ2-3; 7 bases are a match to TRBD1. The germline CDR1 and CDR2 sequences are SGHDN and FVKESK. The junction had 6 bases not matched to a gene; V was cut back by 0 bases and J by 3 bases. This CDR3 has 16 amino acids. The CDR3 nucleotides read TGTGCCAGCAGCCAAGATACGGACAGGTTTACAGATACGCAGTATTTT. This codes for CASSQDTDRFTDTQYF.

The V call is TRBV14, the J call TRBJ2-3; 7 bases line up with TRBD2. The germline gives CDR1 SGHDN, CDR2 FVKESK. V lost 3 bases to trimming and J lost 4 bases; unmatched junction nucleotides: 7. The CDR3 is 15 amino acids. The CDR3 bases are TGTGCCAGCAGCCAGACACAAAGCGGGGCAGATACGCAGTATTTT. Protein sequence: CASSQTQSGADTQYF.

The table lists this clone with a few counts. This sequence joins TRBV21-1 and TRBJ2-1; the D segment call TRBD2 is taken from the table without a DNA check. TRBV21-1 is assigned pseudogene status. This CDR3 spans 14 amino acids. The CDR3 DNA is TGTGCCAGCAGCCCCCCCTTGAGTGTGGATGAGCAGTTCTTC. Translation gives CASSPPLSVDEQFF.

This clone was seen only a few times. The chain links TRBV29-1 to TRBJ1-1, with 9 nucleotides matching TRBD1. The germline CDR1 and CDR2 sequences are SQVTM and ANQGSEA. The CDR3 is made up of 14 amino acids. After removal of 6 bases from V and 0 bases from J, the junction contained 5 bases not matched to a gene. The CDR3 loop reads CSVGTGLLNTEAFF. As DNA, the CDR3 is TGCAGCGTGGGGACAGGGCTCCTGAACACTGAAGCTTTCTTT.

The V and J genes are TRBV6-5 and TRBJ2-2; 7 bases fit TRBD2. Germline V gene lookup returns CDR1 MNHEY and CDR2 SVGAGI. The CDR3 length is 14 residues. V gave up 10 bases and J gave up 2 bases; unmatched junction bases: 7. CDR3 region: CATVRDYNTGELFF. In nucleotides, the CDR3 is TGTGCCACCGTCCGGGACTATAACACCGGGGAGCTGTTTTTT.